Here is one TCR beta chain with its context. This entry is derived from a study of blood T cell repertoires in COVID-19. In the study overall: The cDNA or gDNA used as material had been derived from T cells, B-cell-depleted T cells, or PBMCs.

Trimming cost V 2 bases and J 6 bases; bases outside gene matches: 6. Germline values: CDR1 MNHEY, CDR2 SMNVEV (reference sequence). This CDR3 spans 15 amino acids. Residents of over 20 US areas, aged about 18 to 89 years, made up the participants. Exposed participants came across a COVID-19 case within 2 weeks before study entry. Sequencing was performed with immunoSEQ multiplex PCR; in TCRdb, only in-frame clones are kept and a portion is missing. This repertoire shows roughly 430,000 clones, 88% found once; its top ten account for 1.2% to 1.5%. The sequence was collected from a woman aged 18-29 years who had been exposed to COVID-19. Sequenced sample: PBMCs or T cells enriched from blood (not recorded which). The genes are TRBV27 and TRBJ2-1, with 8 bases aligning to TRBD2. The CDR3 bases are TGTGCCAGCAGTTTAGCGGGAGGACTGATCAATGAGCAGTTCTTC. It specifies CASSLAGGLINEQFF.